The 22 T cell receptor beta chains given below trace back to one sample, sequenced in a study of human T cells and chemical hapten exposure. Using its own MiXCR run on the RACE reads, TCRdb lists one record per CDR3 protein. The table has about 200,000 distinct CDR3 sequences, 24% seen once. The time point was: patch test 3, about 24 weeks after DPC sensitization. This sample's treatment: therapeutic diphenylcyclopropenone sensitization with weekly scalp DPC. This specimen was whole blood, taken in connection with sensitization to the hapten diphenylcyclopropenone (DPC). The source is a woman aged 40 to 50 with alopecia areata. Some clones in this sample may be carry-over from other donors' samples.

The chain combines TRBV4-3 with TRBJ1-5; 7 bases are a match to TRBD1. This CDR3 comprises 16 residues. Trimming at V came to 0 bases and at J to 5 bases, leaving 7 bases not matched to a gene. CDR1 is LGHNA, CDR2 YSLEER, per germline. DNA for the CDR3: TGCGCCAGCAGCCAAGAGTACAGGGGAGGCTATCAGCCCCAGCATTTT. Protein sequence: CASSQEYRGGYQPQHF.

Only a few counts were recorded for this clonotype. The gene calls are TRBV10-3 and TRBJ2-5; D call uncertain. The germline V gene encodes CDR1 ENHRY and CDR2 SYGVKD. This CDR3 has 15 residues. Trimming shortened V by 0 bases and J by 8 bases, and 16 bases separated the two germline ends. The chain's CDR3 is CAISESPGPLETQYF. The CDR3 coding sequence is TGTGCCATCAGTGAGTCACCCGGGCCCTTAGAAACCCAGTACTTC.

This clonotype was detected a few times. This chain links TRBV10-3 with TRBJ1-1; the D is unclear. The germline V gene encodes CDR1 ENHRY and CDR2 SYGVKD. The CDR3 has 13 amino acids. V shed 0 bases and J shed 0 bases, with 2 bases lying between them. DNA for the CDR3: TGTGCCATCAGTGAGTCGGTGAACACTGAAGCTTTCTTT. As protein: CAISESVNTEAFF.

This clonotype was picked up a small number of times. The chain recombines TRBV28 with TRBJ1-1; 11 positions match TRBD1. Trimming at V came to 11 bases and at J to 4 bases, leaving 6 bases not matched to a gene. Per the germline V gene, CDR1 is MDHEN and CDR2 is SYDVKM. The CDR3 covers 13 residues. This CDR3 is CASTGTGGTEAFF. CDR3 nucleotides: TGTGCCTCCACCGGGACAGGGGGCACTGAAGCTTTCTTT.

This clonotype occurred a few times. The rearrangement joins TRBV6-5 to TRBJ2-2, with D possibly matching TRBD1 (6 bases). This CDR3 comprises 15 residues. The germline V gene has CDR1 MNHEY and CDR2 SVGAGI. V was shortened by 8 bases and J by 3 bases, with 16 bases between the two germline ends. CDR3 sequence reads: CASGLPHRDTGELFF. CDR3 sequence (DNA): TGTGCCAGCGGCCTACCCCACAGGGACACCGGGGAGCTGTTTTTT.

This clonotype was observed a handful of times. The chain carries TRBV5-8 and TRBJ2-3; a weak D match, TRBD2 (5 bases). The CDR3 sequence is 13 residues long. V lost 1 base and J 6 bases, leaving 9 bases between the germline ends. The germline gives CDR1 SGHTS, CDR2 YDEGEE. CDR3 protein: CASSLSRGDTQYF. The DNA of the CDR3 is TGTGCCAGCAGCTTGAGCCGCGGGGATACGCAGTATTTT.

V is TRBV12-3 or TRBV12-4 and J is TRBJ1-5; possible D gene TRBD1, 5 bases. CDR3 length equals 13 residues. V was pared by 7 bases and J by 4 bases, with 11 bases between. The CDR3 region is CASTARGNQPQHF. The CDR3 DNA is TGTGCCAGCACCGCCCGGGGGAATCAGCCCCAGCATTTT.

This clonotype showed up just a few times. The chain employs TRBV29-1 and TRBJ2-1; tentative D call: TRBD1 (6 bases). This CDR3 region has 11 residues. V gave up 4 bases and J gave up 13 bases, with 14 bases separating them. The V gene's germline CDR1 is SQVTM and CDR2 ANQGSEA. DNA for the CDR3: TGCAGCGTTGGTTACCAGGGGTATCAGTTCTTC. Its protein is CSVGYQGYQFF.

This clonotype appeared a few times. CDR3 residues: CASSPAGHKRNEQFF. The DNA for the CDR3 is TGTGCCAGCAGCCCCGCGGGTCACAAACGTAATGAGCAGTTCTTC. The chain combines TRBV7-8 with TRBJ2-1; the D gene is possibly TRBD2 (5 bases). This CDR3 region has 15 residues. CDR1 and CDR2 (germline): SGHVS, FQNEAQ. The ends were cut back, 5 bases at V and 7 bases at J, with 18 bases in the middle.

This clonotype was detected a few times. The chain carries TRBV28 and TRBJ2-5; tentative D call: TRBD1 (6 bases). Germline CDR1 is MDHEN and CDR2 is SYDVKM. The CDR3 has 13 amino acids. Trimming stripped 6 bases from V and 4 bases from J, with 12 bases between. CDR3 sequence (DNA): TGTGCCAGCAGAGTGGGACATATAGAGACCCAGTACTTC. This gives the protein CASRVGHIETQYF.

The chain has TRBV12-3 or TRBV12-4 and TRBJ1-4; TRBD1 is a possible D gene (5 bases). The CDR3 totals 15 residues. The V end lost 6 bases, the J end lost 8 bases, and 19 bases lay between the germline ends. CDR3 amino acids: CASRDNGGGREKLFF. In DNA, the CDR3 is TGTGCCAGCAGGGATAACGGGGGGGGAAGGGAAAAACTGTTTTTT.

The J gene is TRBJ2-5, the V gene TRBV5-6; possible D gene TRBD2, 6 bases. Germline-derived CDR1 and CDR2 are SGHDT and YYEEEE. The CDR3 is 14 residues long. V lost 2 bases, J lost 5 bases, and 13 bases lay in between. The CDR3 sequence is CASSFFRRVETQYF. The CDR3 coding sequence is TGTGCCAGCAGCTTTTTTCGGAGGGTGGAGACCCAGTACTTC. The full variable domain, its missing parts supplied by reference TRBV5-6 and TRBJ2-5, is DAGVTQSPTHLIKTRGQQVTLRCSPKSGHDTVSWYQQALGQGPQFIFQYYEEEERQRGNFPDRFSGHQFPNYSSELNVNALLLGDSALYLCASSFFRRVETQYFGPGTRLLVL.

This clonotype was picked up a small number of times. In DNA form, the CDR3 reads TGTGCCAGCAGTGTCGGACTAGCGGTGAGCAATGAGCAGTTCTTC. Translated: CASSVGLAVSNEQFF. This chain joins TRBV27 and TRBJ2-1; 10 bases are shared with TRBD2. V trimming: 5 bases; J trimming: 6 bases; junction bases outside the gene matches: 7. The CDR3 runs 15 residues. The germline V gene encodes CDR1 MNHEY and CDR2 SMNVEV (reference sequence).

This clonotype was observed a handful of times. This rearrangement joins TRBV5-5 to TRBJ2-7; perhaps D is TRBD1 or TRBD2 (5 bases each). CDR3 length: 16 amino acids. V gave up 0 bases and J gave up 3 bases, with 16 bases separating them. Germline loops: CDR1 SGHKS, CDR2 YYEKEE (reference sequence). The CDR3 DNA reads as TGTGCCAGCAGCTTGGCCGGGGCAGGCGCTGGCTACGAGCAGTACTTC. Amino acids: CASSLAGAGAGYEQYF.

The genes are TRBV7-9 and TRBJ2-5, with TRBD1 matching over 8 bases. From germline, CDR1 is SEHNR and CDR2 FQNEAQ (reference sequence). V shed 4 bases, J shed 4 bases, and the junction held 2 bases outside the gene matches. The CDR3 spans 13 residues. The CDR3 DNA follows: TGTGCCAGCAGCTCGACAGGGGTAGAGACCCAGTACTTC. Translation: CASSSTGVETQYF.

This clonotype was found a few times. The chain carries TRBV6-2 or TRBV6-3 and TRBJ1-2; no firm D call. From germline, CDR1 is MNHEY and CDR2 SVGEGT. Trimming cost V 3 bases and J 2 bases, with 7 bases left between them. This CDR3 region has 13 residues. The CDR3 loop is CASSYWENYGYTF. The DNA for the CDR3 is TGTGCCAGCAGTTATTGGGAGAACTATGGCTACACCTTC.

This clonotype was counted a few times. The junction does not match germline at one end; this may be a read error. The rearrangement links TRBV27 to TRBJ2-1; no definite D call. The germline V gene encodes CDR1 MNHEY and CDR2 SMNVEV (reference sequence). The CDR3 is 14 amino acids. The CDR3 nucleotides read TGTGCCAGCAGTCTCCAAGACTCCAACAATGAGCAGTTCTTC. Translating it yields CASSLQDSNNEQFF.

This clonotype was picked up a small number of times. The chain has TRBV28 and TRBJ1-1; D possibly corresponds to TRBD1 (6 bases). CDR1 and CDR2 (germline): MDHEN, SYDVKM. This CDR3 is 15 amino acids long. V dropped 3 bases and J dropped 5 bases, with 16 bases sitting between them. Written as DNA, the CDR3 is TGTGCCAGCAGTTTTGAGGGGGGAGGTGGGACTGAAGCTTTCTTT. Its protein product is CASSFEGGGGTEAFF. Supplemented by reference TRBV28 and TRBJ1-1, the full variable domain reads DVKVTQSSRYLVKRTGEKVFLECVQDMDHENMFWYRQDPGLGLRLIYFSYDVKMKEKGDIPEGYSVSREKKERFSLILESASTNQTSMYLCASSFEGGGGTEAFFGQGTRLTVV.

The chain has TRBV5-6 and TRBJ1-2; D possibly corresponds to TRBD1 (6 bases). Germline CDR1 is SGHDT and CDR2 is YYEEEE. The CDR3 extends over 16 amino acids. V lost 4 bases to trimming and J lost 2 bases, with 18 bases between them. The CDR3 protein is CASSLSGQYLNYGYTF. The CDR3 DNA follows: TGTGCCAGCAGCCTATCAGGACAGTACCTGAACTATGGCTACACCTTC.

Only a few counts were recorded for this clonotype. This chain connects TRBV28 to TRBJ1-1, with TRBD1 as a possible D gene (5 bases). This CDR3 region has 12 residues. Germline CDR1 reads MDHEN; CDR2 reads SYDVKM. V was shortened by 6 bases and J by 6 bases, with 11 bases between the two germline ends. In nucleotides, the CDR3 is TGTGCCAGCAGCGCCTGGGGGGCTGAAGCTTTCTTT. It translates to CASSAWGAEAFF.

V gene TRBV7-9 combines with J gene TRBJ1-6; D is unclear. V lost 4 bases to trimming and J lost 11 bases, with 6 bases between them. CDR3 size: 11 residues. CDR1 and CDR2 (germline): SEHNR, FQNEAQ (reference sequence). The DNA for the CDR3 is TGTGCCAGCAGCTCTACACCACCCCTCCACTTT. Amino acids: CASSSTPPLHF.

CDR3 sequence: CASRTGGLTEAFF. For the CDR3, the DNA is TGCGCCAGTAGGACAGGAGGCTTGACTGAAGCTTTCTTT. J is TRBJ1-1 and V is TRBV10-2, with 7 bases lining up with TRBD1. V shed 9 bases and J 5 bases; nucleotides not matched to a gene: 9. CDR3 size: 13 residues. The germline V gene has CDR1 WSHSY and CDR2 SAAADI.